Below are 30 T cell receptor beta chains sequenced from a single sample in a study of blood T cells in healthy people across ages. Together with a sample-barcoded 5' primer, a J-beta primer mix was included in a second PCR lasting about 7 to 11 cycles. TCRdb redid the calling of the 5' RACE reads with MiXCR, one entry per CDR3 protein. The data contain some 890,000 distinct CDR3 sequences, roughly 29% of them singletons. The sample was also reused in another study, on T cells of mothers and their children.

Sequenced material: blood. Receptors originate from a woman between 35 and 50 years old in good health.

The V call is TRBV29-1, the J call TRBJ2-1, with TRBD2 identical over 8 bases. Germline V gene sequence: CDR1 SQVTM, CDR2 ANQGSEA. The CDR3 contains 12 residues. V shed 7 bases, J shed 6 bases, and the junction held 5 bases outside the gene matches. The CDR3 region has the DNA TGCAGCGGACAGACTAGCGTCAATGAGCAGTTCTTC. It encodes CSGQTSVNEQFF.

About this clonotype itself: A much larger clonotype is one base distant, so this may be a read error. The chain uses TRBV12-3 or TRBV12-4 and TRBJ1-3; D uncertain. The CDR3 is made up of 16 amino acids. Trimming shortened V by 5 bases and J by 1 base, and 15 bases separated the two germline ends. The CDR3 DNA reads TGTGCCAGCAGTGTACGGGCAGGAAGTTCTGGAAACACCATATATTTT. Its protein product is CASSVRAGSSGNTIYF.

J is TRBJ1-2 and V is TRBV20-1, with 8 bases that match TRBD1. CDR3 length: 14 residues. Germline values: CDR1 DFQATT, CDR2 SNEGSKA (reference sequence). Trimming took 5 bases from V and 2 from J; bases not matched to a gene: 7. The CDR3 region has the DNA TGCAGTGCTCCTGGACAGGGTTCAAACTATGGCTACACCTTC. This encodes CSAPGQGSNYGYTF.

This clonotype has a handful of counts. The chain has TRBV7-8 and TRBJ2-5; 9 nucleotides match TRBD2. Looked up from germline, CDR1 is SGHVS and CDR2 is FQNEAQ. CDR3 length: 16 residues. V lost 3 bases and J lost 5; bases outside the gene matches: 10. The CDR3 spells CASSFPLAGEEETQYF. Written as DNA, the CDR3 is TGTGCCAGCAGCTTTCCTTTAGCGGGGGAGGAGGAGACCCAGTACTTC.

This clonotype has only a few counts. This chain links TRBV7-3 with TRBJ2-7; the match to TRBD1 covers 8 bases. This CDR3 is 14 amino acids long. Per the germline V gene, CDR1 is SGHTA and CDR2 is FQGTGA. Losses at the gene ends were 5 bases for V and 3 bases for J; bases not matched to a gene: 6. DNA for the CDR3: TGTGCCAGCAGCGGGTGGACAGGGTACTACGAGCAGTACTTC. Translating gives CASSGWTGYYEQYF.

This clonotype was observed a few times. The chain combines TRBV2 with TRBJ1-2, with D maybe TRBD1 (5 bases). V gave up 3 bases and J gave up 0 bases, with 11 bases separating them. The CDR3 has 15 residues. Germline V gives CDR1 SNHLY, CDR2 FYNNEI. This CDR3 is CASSDPGVSNYGYTF. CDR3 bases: TGTGCCAGCAGTGATCCGGGGGTTTCTAACTATGGCTACACCTTC.

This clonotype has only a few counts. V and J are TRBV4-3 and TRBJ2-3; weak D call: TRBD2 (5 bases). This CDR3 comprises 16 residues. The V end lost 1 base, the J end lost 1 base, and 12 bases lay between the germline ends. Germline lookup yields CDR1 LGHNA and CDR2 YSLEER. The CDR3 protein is CASSQVSGKGTDTQYF. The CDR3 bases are TGCGCCAGCAGCCAAGTTTCGGGAAAAGGCACAGATACGCAGTATTTT.

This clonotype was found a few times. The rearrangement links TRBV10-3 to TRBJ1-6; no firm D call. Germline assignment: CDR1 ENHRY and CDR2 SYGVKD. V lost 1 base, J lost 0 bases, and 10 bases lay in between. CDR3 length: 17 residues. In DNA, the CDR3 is TGTGCCATCAGTGAGTTGTCCGCGAGCTCCTATAATTCACCCCTCCACTTT. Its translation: CAISELSASSYNSPLHF.

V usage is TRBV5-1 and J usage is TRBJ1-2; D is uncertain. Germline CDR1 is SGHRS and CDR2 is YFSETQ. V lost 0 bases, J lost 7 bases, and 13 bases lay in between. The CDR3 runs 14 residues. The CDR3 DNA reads TGCGCCAGCAGCTTGGGAGAGTTTAGTGGTGGCTACACCTTC. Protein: CASSLGEFSGGYTF.

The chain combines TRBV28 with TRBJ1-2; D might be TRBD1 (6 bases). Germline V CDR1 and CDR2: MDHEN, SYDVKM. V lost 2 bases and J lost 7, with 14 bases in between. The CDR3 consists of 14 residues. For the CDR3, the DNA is TGTGCCAGCAGTTTAGCGGGGGCGAGGTTTGGCTACACCTTC. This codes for CASSLAGARFGYTF.

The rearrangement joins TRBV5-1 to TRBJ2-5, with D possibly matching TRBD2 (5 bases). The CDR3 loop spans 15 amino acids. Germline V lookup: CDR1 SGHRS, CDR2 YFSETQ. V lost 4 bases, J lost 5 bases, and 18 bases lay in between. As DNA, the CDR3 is TGCGCCAGCAGCACCCGGGATTCACCCGGGGAGACCCAGTACTTC. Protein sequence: CASSTRDSPGETQYF.

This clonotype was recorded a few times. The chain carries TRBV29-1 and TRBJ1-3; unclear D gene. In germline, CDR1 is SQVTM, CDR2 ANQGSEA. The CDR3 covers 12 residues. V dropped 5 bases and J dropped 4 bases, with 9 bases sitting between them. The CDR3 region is CSVLNPGNTIYF. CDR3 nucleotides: TGCAGCGTTCTGAACCCAGGAAACACCATATATTTT.

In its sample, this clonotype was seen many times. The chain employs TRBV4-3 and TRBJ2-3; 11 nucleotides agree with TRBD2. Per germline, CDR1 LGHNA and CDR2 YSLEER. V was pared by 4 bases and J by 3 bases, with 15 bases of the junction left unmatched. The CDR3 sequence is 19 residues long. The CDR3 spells CASSRALTSGDGVTDTQYF. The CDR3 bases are TGCGCCAGCAGCCGAGCTTTGACTAGCGGGGACGGGGTGACAGATACGCAGTATTTT.

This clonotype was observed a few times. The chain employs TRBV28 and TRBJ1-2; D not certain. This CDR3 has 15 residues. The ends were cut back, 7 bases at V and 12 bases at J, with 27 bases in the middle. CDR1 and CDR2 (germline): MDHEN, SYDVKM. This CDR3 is CASILIPGSPPHHTF. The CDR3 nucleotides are TGTGCCAGCATCCTCATCCCGGGGTCTCCTCCCCACCACACCTTC.

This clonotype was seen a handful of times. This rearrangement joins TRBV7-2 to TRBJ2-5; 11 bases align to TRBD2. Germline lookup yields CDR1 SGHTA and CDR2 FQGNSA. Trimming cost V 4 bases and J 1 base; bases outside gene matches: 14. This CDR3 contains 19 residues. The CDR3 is CASSSRPNLLAGGQETQYF. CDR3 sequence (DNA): TGTGCCAGCAGCTCCCGCCCTAATTTGCTAGCGGGGGGCCAAGAGACCCAGTACTTC.

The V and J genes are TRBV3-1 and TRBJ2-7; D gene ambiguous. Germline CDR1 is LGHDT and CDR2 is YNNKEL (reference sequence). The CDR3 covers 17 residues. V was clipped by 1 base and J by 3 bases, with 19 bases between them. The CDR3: CASSQGGTHTNGYEQYF. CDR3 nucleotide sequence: TGTGCCAGCAGCCAAGGAGGAACTCATACGAACGGCTACGAGCAGTACTTC.

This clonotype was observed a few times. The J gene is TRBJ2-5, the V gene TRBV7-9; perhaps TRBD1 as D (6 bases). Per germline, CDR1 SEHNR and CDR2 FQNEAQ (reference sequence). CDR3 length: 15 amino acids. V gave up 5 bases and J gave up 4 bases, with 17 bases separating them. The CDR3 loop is CASSLLVGQRETQYF. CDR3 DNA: TGTGCCAGCAGCCTCCTCGTCGGACAGCGAGAGACCCAGTACTTC.

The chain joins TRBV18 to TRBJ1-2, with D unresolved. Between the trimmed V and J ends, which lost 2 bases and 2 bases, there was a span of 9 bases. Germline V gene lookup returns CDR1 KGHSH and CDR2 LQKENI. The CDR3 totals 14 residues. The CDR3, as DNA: TGTGCCAGCTCACCAGAGTTCTCGAACTATGGCTACACCTTC. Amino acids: CASSPEFSNYGYTF.

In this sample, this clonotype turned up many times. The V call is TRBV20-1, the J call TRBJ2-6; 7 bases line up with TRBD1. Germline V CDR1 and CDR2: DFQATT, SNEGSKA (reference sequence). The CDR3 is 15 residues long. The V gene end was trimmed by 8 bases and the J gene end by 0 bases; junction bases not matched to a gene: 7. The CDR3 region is CSFGQANSGANVLTF. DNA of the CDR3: TGCAGTTTCGGACAGGCCAACTCTGGGGCCAACGTCCTGACTTTC.

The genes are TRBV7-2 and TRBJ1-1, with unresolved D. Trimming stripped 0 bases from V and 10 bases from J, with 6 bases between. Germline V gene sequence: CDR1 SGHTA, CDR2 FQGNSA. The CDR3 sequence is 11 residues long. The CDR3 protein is CASSLAGRAFF. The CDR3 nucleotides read TGTGCCAGCAGCTTAGCAGGTCGAGCTTTCTTT.

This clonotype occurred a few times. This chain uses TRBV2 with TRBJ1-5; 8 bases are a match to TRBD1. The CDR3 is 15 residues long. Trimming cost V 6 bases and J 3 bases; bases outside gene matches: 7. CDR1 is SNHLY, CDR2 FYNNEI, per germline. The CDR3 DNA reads TGTGCCAGCAGCGACAGGGGAACTTTCAATCAGCCCCAGCATTTT. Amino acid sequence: CASSDRGTFNQPQHF.

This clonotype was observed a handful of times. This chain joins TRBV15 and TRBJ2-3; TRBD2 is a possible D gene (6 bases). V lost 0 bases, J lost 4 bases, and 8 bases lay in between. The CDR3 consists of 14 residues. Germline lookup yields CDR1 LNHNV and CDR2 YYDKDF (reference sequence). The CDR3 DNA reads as TGTGCCACCAGCAGAGATCGGGGGTCAGATACGCAGTATTTT. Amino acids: CATSRDRGSDTQYF.

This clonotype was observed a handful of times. In DNA form, the CDR3 reads TGTGCCAGCAGCTTGGGACTAGTGGTAGCCGGGGAGCTGTTTTTT. Residues: CASSLGLVVAGELFF. V usage is TRBV7-2 and J usage is TRBJ2-2; TRBD2 agrees at 8 bases. The V and J ends lost 3 bases and 6 bases, in that order; junction bases with no gene match: 6. The CDR3 length is 15 residues. The germline CDR1 and CDR2 sequences are SGHTA and FQGNSA. Complete variable domain (other parts from reference TRBV7-2 and TRBJ2-2): GAGVSQSPSNKVTEKGKDVELRCDPISGHTALYWYRQSLGQGLEFLIYFQGNSAPDKSGLPSDRFSAERTGGSVSTLTIQRTQQEDSAVYLCASSLGLVVAGELFFGEGSRLTVL.

The CDR3 loop is CASSPGQGITYEQYF. The CDR3 nucleotides are TGCGCCAGCAGCCCCGGACAGGGAATAACCTACGAGCAGTACTTC. V is TRBV5-1 and J is TRBJ2-7; TRBD1 matches at 8 bases. The V and J ends lost 4 bases and 2 bases, in that order; junction bases with no gene match: 8. The CDR3 has 15 residues. Germline V lookup: CDR1 SGHRS, CDR2 YFSETQ.

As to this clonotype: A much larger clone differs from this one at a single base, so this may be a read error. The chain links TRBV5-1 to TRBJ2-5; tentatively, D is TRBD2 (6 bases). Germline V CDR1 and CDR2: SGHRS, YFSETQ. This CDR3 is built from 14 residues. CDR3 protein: CVSSLGGEQETQYF. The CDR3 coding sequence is TGCGTCAGCAGCTTGGGGGGTGAACAAGAGACCCAGTACTTC. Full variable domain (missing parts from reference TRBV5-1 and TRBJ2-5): KAGVTQTPRYLIKTRGQQVTLSCSPISGHRSVSWYQQTPGQGLQFLFEYFSETQRNKGNFPGRFSGRQFSNSRSEMNVSTLELGDSALYLCVSSLGGEQETQYFGPGTRLLVL.

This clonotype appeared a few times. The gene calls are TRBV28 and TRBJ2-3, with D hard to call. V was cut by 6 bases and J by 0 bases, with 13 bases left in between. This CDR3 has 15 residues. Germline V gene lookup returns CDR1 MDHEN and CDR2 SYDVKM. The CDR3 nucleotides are TGTGCCAGCAGCGGAGCTTCCCGGAGCACAGATACGCAGTATTTT. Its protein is CASSGASRSTDTQYF.

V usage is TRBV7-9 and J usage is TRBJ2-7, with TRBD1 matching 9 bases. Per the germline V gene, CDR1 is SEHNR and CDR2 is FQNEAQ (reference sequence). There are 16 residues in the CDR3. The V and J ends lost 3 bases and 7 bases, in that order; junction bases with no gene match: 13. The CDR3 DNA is TGTGCCAGCAGCTTCGGGGGGACAGGGTCTTGGACTGAGCAGTACTTC. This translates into CASSFGGTGSWTEQYF.

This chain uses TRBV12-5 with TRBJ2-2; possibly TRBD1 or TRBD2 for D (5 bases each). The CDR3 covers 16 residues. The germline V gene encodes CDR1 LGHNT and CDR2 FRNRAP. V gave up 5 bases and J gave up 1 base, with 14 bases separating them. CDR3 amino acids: CASGLGTVGNTGELFF. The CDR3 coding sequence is TGTGCTAGTGGTCTAGGGACGGTCGGGAACACCGGGGAGCTGTTTTTT.

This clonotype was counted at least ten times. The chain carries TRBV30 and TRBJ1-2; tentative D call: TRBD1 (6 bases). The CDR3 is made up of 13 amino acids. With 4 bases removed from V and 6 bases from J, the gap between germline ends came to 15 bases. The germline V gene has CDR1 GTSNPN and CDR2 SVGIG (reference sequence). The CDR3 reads CAWTGGPGNGYTF. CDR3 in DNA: TGTGCCTGGACCGGGGGGCCGGGGAATGGCTACACCTTC.

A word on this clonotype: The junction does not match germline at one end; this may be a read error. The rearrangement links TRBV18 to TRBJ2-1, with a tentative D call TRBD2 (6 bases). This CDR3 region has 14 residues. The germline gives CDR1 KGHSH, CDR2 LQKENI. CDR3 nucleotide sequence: TGTACCAGCTCCCTTACGGGGGTACACAATGAGCAGTTCTTC. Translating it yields CTSSLTGVHNEQFF.